This T cell receptor beta chain derives from a study of blood T cell repertoires in COVID-19. Across the study: The cDNA or gDNA used as material had been derived from T cells, B-cell-depleted T cells, or PBMCs.

Method: immunoSEQ multiplex PCR; TCRdb's copy keeps in-frame clones and lacks some. The sample includes approximately 200,000 clones, 80% to 85% of them seen just once. The CDR3 is 13 amino acids. Trimming cost V 7 bases and J 0 bases, with 9 bases left between them. The rearrangement links TRBV12-3 or TRBV12-4 to TRBJ1-1, with D maybe TRBD1 (5 bases). This clonotype was sampled from an elderly woman with COVID-19, enrolled during active disease. Sequenced material: peripheral blood. The CDR3 nucleotides read TGTGCCAGCACCCGGGGGTTGAACACTGAAGCTTTCTTT. It yields the protein CASTRGLNTEAFF.